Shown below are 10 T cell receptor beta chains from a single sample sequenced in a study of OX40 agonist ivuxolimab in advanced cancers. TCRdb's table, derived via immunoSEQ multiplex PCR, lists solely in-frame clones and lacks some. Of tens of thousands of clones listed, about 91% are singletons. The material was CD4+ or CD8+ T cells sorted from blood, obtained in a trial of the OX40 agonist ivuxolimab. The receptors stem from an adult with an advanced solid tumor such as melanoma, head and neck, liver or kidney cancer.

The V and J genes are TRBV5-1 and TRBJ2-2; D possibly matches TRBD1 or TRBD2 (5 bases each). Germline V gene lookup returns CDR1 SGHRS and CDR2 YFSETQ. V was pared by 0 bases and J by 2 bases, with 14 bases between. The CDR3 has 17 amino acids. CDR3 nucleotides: TGCGCCAGCAGCTTGGCCCCCGGGACGGGAAACACCGGGGAGCTGTTTTTT. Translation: CASSLAPGTGNTGELFF.

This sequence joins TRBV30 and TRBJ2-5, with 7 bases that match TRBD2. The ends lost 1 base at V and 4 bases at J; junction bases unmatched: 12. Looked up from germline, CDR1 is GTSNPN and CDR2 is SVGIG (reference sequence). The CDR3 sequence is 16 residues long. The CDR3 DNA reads TGTGCCTGGAGTGCAGTTGGAGGGGACTACGTAGAGACCCAGTACTTC. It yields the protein CAWSAVGGDYVETQYF.

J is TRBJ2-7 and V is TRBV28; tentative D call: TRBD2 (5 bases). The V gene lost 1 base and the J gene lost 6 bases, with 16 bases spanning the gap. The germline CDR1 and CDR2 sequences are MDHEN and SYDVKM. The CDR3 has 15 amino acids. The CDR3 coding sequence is TGTGCCAGCAGTTTATTCACAAGAGGCGGAGGCGAGCAGTACTTC. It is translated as CASSLFTRGGGEQYF.

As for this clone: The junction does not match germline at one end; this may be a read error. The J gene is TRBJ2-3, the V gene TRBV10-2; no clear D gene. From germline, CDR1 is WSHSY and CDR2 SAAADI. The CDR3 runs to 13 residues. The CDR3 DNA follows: TGCGCCAGTAGTGAGTCCCCCGAAGATACGCAGTATTTT. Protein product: CASSESPEDTQYF.

The CDR3 nucleotides read TGTGCCAGCAGCTTAGACCTTAAGGCTTGGGAGACCCAGTACTTC. It is translated as CASSLDLKAWETQYF. The chain joins TRBV7-2 to TRBJ2-5; D unclear. Trimming took 1 base from V and 5 from J, leaving 14 bases between them. Per germline, CDR1 SGHTA and CDR2 FQGNSA. This CDR3 comprises 15 residues.

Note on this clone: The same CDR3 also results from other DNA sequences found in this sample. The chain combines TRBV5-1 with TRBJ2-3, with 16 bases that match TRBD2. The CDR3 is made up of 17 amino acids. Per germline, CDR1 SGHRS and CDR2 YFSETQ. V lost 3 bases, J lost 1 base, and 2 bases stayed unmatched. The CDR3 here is CASSSGLAGGRTDTQYF. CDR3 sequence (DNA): TGCGCCAGCAGCTCGGGACTAGCGGGAGGGCGCACAGATACGCAGTATTTT.

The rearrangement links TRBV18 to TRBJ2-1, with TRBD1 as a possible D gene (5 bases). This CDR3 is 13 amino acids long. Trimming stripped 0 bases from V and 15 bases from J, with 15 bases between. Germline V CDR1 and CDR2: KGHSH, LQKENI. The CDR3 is CASSPPGGLQGFF. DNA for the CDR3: TGTGCCAGCTCACCACCTGGCGGCCTTCAGGGGTTCTTC.

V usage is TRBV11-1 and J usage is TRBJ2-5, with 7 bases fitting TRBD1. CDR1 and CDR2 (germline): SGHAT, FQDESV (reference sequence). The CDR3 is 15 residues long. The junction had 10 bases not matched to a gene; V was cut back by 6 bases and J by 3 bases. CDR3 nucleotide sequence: TGTGCCAGCAGTCTGCGACAGGGTAGGGAAGAGACCCAGTACTTC. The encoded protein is CASSLRQGREETQYF.

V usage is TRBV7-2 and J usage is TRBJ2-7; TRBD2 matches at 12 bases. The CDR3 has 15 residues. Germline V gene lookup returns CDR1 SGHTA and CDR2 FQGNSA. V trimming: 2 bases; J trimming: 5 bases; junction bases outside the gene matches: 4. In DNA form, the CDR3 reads TGTGCCAGCAGCTTACAGCTAGCGGGAGGGCACGAGCAGTACTTC. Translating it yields CASSLQLAGGHEQYF.

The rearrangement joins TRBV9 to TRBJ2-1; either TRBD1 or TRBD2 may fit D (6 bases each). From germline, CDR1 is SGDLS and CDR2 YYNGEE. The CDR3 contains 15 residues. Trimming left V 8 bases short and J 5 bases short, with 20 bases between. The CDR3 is CASSQGQGLHNEQFF. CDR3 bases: TGTGCCAGTTCCCAGGGGCAGGGACTGCACAATGAGCAGTTCTTC.